The entry that follows covers one T cell receptor (beta chain) sequence. Its cognate antigen is unknown. The sample originates from a study of T-cell memory formation after mild COVID-19. Study results and limitations: Contracting clones, day 15 to 85, had balanced CD4/CD8, and later expanders favored CD4+.

A single record per CDR3 protein comes from TCRdb applying MiXCR to the 5' RACE reads. Here the sample spans roughly 190,000 distinct CDR3 sequences, 10% being singletons. The CDR3 has 13 residues. Germline CDR1 reads SGHTA; CDR2 reads FQGNSA. V lost 6 bases, J lost 9 bases, and 14 bases lay in between. This receptor was obtained from a man between 18 and 29 years old who had mild COVID-19 (a few samples of this study predate the infection). Cell type and time point are not known. Sequenced input: PBMCs or a T cell subset sorted from them (not recorded which). The genes are TRBV7-2 and TRBJ2-2; D unclear. CDR3 loop: CASRSILVRELFF. The CDR3 nucleotides are TGTGCCAGCAGATCGATACTTGTCCGGGAGCTGTTTTTT. Filled out from reference TRBV7-2 and TRBJ2-2, the complete variable domain reads GAGVSQSPSNKVTEKGKDVELRCDPISGHTALYWYRQSLGQGLEFLIYFQGNSAPDKSGLPSDRFSAERTGGSVSTLTIQRTQQEDSAVYLCASRSILVRELFFGEGSRLTVL.